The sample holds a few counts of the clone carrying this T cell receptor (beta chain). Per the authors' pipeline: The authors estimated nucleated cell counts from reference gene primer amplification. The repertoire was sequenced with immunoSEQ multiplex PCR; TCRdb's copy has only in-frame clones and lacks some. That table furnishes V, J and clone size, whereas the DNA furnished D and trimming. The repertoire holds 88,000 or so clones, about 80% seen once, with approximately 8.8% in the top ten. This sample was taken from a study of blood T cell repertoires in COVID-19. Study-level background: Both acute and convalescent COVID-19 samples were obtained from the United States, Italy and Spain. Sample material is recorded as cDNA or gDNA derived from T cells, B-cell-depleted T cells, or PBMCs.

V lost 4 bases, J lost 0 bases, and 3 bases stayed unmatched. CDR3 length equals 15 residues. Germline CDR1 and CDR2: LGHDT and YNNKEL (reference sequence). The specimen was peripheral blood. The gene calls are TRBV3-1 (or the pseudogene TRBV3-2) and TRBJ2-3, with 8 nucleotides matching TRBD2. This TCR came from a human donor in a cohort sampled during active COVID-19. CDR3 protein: CASSRTSPSTDTQYF. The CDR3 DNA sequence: TGTGCCAGCAGCCGGACTAGCCCTAGCACAGATACGCAGTATTTT.